What follows are 9 T cell receptor beta chains derived from one specimen sequenced in a study of blood T cells in healthy people across ages. A second roughly 6 to 12 cycle PCR used barcoded and J-beta primers. TCRdb processed the 5' RACE reads anew with MiXCR; each CDR3 protein has one entry. The data show fewer than 950,000 distinct CDR3 sequences, approximately 55% seen once. The sample taken for sequencing was blood. All receptors come from a man of 80 years or more in good health.

J is TRBJ1-4 and V is TRBV27; TRBD1 might be the D (6 bases). The CDR3 is 15 amino acids. The ends were cut back, 5 bases at V and 10 bases at J, with 20 bases in the middle. Germline CDR1 MNHEY, CDR2 SMNVEV (reference sequence). The CDR3 is CASSPRAPRGAKLFF. DNA of the CDR3: TGTGCCAGCAGTCCCCGGGCCCCTCGGGGGGCAAAACTGTTTTTT.

For this clonotype: One end of the junction does not line up with germline, which may come from a read error. This sequence joins TRBV4-1 and TRBJ2-7; 8 nucleotides agree with TRBD1. Germline V lookup: CDR1 MGHRA, CDR2 YSYEKL. The CDR3 contains 16 residues. The chain's CDR3 is CASSPPDRGRSYEKYF. The CDR3 DNA sequence: TGCGCCAGCAGCCCCCCCGACAGGGGACGGTCCTACGAGAAGTACTTC.

This clonotype was counted between two and nine times. The chain links TRBV4-2 to TRBJ2-3, with 12 bases identical to TRBD2. V lost 2 bases and J lost 5; bases outside the gene matches: 11. CDR3 length: 18 residues. Germline loops: CDR1 LGHNA, CDR2 YNFKEQ. The CDR3 loop is CASSQFGQTSGRIDTQYF. The CDR3 DNA reads as TGTGCCAGCAGCCAATTTGGGCAGACTAGCGGGAGAATAGATACGCAGTATTTT.

The gene calls are TRBV20-1 and TRBJ2-1; perhaps TRBD2 as D (5 bases). The CDR3 is 14 residues long. Germline assignment: CDR1 DFQATT and CDR2 SNEGSKA (reference sequence). In nucleotides, the CDR3 is TGCAGCAGAGTTGGACTTAGCTCCTACAATGAGCAGTTCTTC. It codes for CSRVGLSSYNEQFF.

The chain couples TRBV18 to TRBJ2-5, with 8 nucleotides matching TRBD2. CDR1 KGHSH and CDR2 LQKENI come from the germline V gene. The CDR3 extends over 15 amino acids. V lost 5 bases to trimming and J lost 1 base; unmatched junction nucleotides: 6. In nucleotides, the CDR3 is TGTGCCAGCTCATCGCTTAGCGGGGTCCAAGAGACCCAGTACTTC. Encoded protein: CASSSLSGVQETQYF.

As DNA, the CDR3 is TGTGCCAGTTCGGCTGCCAGCGATAGCAATCAGCCCCAGCATTTT. Translating gives CASSAASDSNQPQHF. This sequence joins TRBV18 and TRBJ1-5; no firm D call. Germline V gives CDR1 KGHSH, CDR2 LQKENI. CDR3 length equals 15 residues. Trimming took off 9 bases at V and 0 bases at J, with 15 bases between the two ends.

This clonotype appeared a few times. This rearrangement joins TRBV20-1 to TRBJ2-3, with D possibly being TRBD2 (5 bases). V gave up 5 bases and J gave up 4 bases, with 16 bases separating them. This CDR3 has 14 residues. Per germline, CDR1 DFQATT and CDR2 SNEGSKA (reference sequence). The CDR3 sequence: CSALDPGGPDTQYF. CDR3 sequence (DNA): TGCAGTGCTTTGGACCCCGGAGGACCAGATACGCAGTATTTT.

The chain employs TRBV12-3 or TRBV12-4 and TRBJ2-1; a weak D match, TRBD2 (6 bases). The CDR3 totals 16 residues. The V and J ends lost 5 bases and 4 bases respectively, with 18 bases between them. The CDR3 is CASSGYPGSSYNEQFF. The DNA for the CDR3 is TGTGCCAGCAGTGGATACCCCGGGAGCTCGTACAATGAGCAGTTCTTC.

This clonotype was seen just once. The chain carries TRBV25-1 and TRBJ1-6, with D maybe TRBD1 (5 bases). V was clipped by 7 bases and J by 10 bases, with 14 bases between them. The CDR3 is made up of 13 amino acids. Germline V gives CDR1 MGHDK, CDR2 SYGVNS. In DNA form, the CDR3 reads TGTGCCAGCAAAGGCAGGGTGGACTCACCCCTCCACTTT. Translation gives CASKGRVDSPLHF.